Each of the 26 T cell receptor beta chains below was sequenced from the same sample in a study of shared clonotypes between healthy human individuals. TCRdb keeps only in-frame clones here, not all; method: immunoSEQ multiplex PCR. The repertoire holds about 230,000 clones, with under 80% as singletons. The sequencing sample was made of memory CD4+ T cells sorted from blood. Subset here: CD45RA-negative fraction. The receptors were gathered from a young man in good health.

This CDR3 is CASSLYPSGTDTQYF. CDR3 nucleotides: TGTGCCAGCAGCTTGTATCCTAGCGGGACAGATACGCAGTATTTT. The chain is built from TRBV5-5 and TRBJ2-3, with TRBD2 identical over 8 bases. CDR3 length: 15 amino acids. CDR1 and CDR2 (germline): SGHKS, YYEKEE (reference sequence). Germline trimming cut 1 base from V and 3 bases from J; bases unmatched to any gene: 4.

This CDR3 reads CATSSMGGELFF. Written as DNA, the CDR3 is TGTGCCACCAGCTCGATGGGGGGGGAGCTGTTTTTT. The chain couples TRBV15 to TRBJ2-2; D remains ambiguous. V dropped 5 bases and J dropped 8 bases, with 9 bases sitting between them. The V gene's germline CDR1 is LNHNV and CDR2 YYDKDF (reference sequence). The CDR3 has 12 residues.

The genes are TRBV15 and TRBJ2-1, with TRBD2 matching 8 bases. The V gene end was trimmed by 3 bases and the J gene end by 6 bases; junction bases not matched to a gene: 13. Germline V gives CDR1 LNHNV, CDR2 YYDKDF (reference sequence). The CDR3 has 17 amino acids. The CDR3 here is CATSSPPAGVGSNEQFF. The CDR3 DNA sequence: TGTGCCACCAGCAGTCCCCCAGCGGGAGTCGGTAGCAATGAGCAGTTCTTC.

This clone has ten or more counts. This chain connects TRBV25-1 to TRBJ2-1; D unresolved. Germline loops: CDR1 MGHDK, CDR2 SYGVNS. The CDR3 extends over 13 amino acids. Trimming removed 5 bases at V and 6 bases at J, with 11 bases between. CDR3 nucleotides: TGTGCCAGCAGTCCCACGGTCAGCAATGAGCAGTTCTTC. Translated, it gives CASSPTVSNEQFF.

In its sample, this clone was seen a few times. The V gene is TRBV2, the J gene TRBJ1-2; D possibly corresponds to TRBD1 (6 bases). The CDR3 contains 14 residues. Trimming left V 3 bases short and J 8 bases short, with 16 bases between. Germline values: CDR1 SNHLY, CDR2 FYNNEI. The CDR3 spells CASSERGSSRGYTF. Here the CDR3 DNA reads TGTGCCAGCAGTGAGAGGGGGAGTTCGAGAGGCTACACCTTC.

V is TRBV28 and J is TRBJ2-7; 7 bases line up with TRBD1. Losses at the gene ends were 3 bases for V and 3 bases for J; bases not matched to a gene: 11. CDR1 is MDHEN, CDR2 SYDVKM, per germline. This CDR3 has 16 residues. CDR3 coding DNA: TGTGCCAGCAGTTTTCGCCCTTTAACAGGGGACTACGAGCAGTACTTC. It yields the protein CASSFRPLTGDYEQYF.

This clone turned up a few times. V gene TRBV6-1 combines with J gene TRBJ2-7; possibly TRBD1 for D (6 bases). This CDR3 region has 12 residues. V was shortened by 6 bases and J by 3 bases, with 9 bases between the two germline ends. Germline V gene sequence: CDR1 MNHNS, CDR2 SASEGT. The DNA of the CDR3 is TGTGCCAGCAGCTCGACAGGCTACGAGCAGTACTTC. This gives the protein CASSSTGYEQYF.

The J gene is TRBJ1-2, the V gene TRBV5-4, with TRBD1 matching over 8 bases. The CDR3 length is 13 residues. V lost 3 bases, J lost 5 bases, and 3 bases stayed unmatched. CDR1 SGHNT and CDR2 YYREEE come from the germline V gene (reference sequence). CDR3 amino acids: CASSSGGRYGYTF. The CDR3 bases are TGTGCCAGCAGCTCAGGGGGCAGGTATGGCTACACCTTC.

The chain combines TRBV5-5 with TRBJ2-1, with D possibly being TRBD2 (6 bases). The germline V gene has CDR1 SGHKS and CDR2 YYEKEE (reference sequence). V was trimmed by 3 bases and J by 3 bases, leaving 13 bases between them. CDR3 length: 15 residues. In DNA, the CDR3 is TGTGCCAGCAGCTCGCTAGGCGGGAACTACAATGAGCAGTTCTTC. This gives the protein CASSSLGGNYNEQFF.

The chain employs TRBV11-2 and TRBJ1-2; D is unclear. Germline V lookup: CDR1 SGHAT, CDR2 FQNNGV. This CDR3 is built from 13 residues. Trimming stripped 1 base from V and 5 bases from J, with 8 bases between. DNA of the CDR3: TGTGCCAGCAGCTTAGGGGAGGAGTATGGCTACACCTTC. This encodes CASSLGEEYGYTF.

The chain joins TRBV10-2 to TRBJ2-1; 9 bases line up with TRBD2. The CDR3 has 19 amino acids. Trimming at V came to 5 bases and at J to 8 bases, leaving 22 bases not matched to a gene. The germline gives CDR1 WSHSY, CDR2 SAAADI. CDR3 region: CASSQQSMVGTSSFDEQFF. CDR3 nucleotides: TGCGCCAGCAGTCAGCAGAGTATGGTCGGGACTAGCTCTTTCGATGAGCAGTTCTTC.

The J gene is TRBJ2-7, the V gene TRBV5-4, with D possibly called TRBD1 or TRBD2 (6 bases each). Germline V gene sequence: CDR1 SGHNT, CDR2 YYREEE (reference sequence). CDR3 length equals 13 residues. Trimming took 7 bases from V and 2 from J, leaving 13 bases between them. The CDR3 here is CASSPRGAYEQYF. The CDR3 coding sequence is TGTGCCAGCTCACCAAGGGGGGCCTACGAGCAGTACTTC.

This clone was seen at least ten times. The rearrangement joins TRBV2 to TRBJ2-1, with 7 bases that match TRBD1. Germline V lookup: CDR1 SNHLY, CDR2 FYNNEI. V shed 6 bases and J 5 bases; nucleotides not matched to a gene: 1. This CDR3 is 12 amino acids long. The CDR3 sequence is CASRGTDNEQFF. CDR3 DNA: TGTGCCAGCAGAGGGACAGACAATGAGCAGTTCTTC.

The sample holds one count of this clone. J is TRBJ1-1 and V is TRBV30, with D possibly TRBD1 on 6 matching bases. V gave up 3 bases and J gave up 1 base, with 6 bases separating them. The CDR3 covers 12 residues. The germline CDR1 and CDR2 sequences are GTSNPN and SVGIG (reference sequence). The CDR3 reads CAWRQGNTEAFF. In nucleotides, the CDR3 is TGTGCCTGGAGACAGGGGAACACTGAAGCTTTCTTT.

This clone was seen a handful of times. The rearrangement uses TRBV5-1 and TRBJ2-5; TRBD2 matches 13 bases. CDR3 length: 15 residues. Germline V gene lookup returns CDR1 SGHRS and CDR2 YFSETQ. Trimming at V came to 4 bases and at J to 4 bases, leaving 4 bases not matched to a gene. The CDR3 coding sequence is TGCGCCAGCAGCACCGGGACTAGCGGGACAGAGACCCAGTACTTC. Translating gives CASSTGTSGTETQYF.

The rearrangement joins TRBV5-5 to TRBJ2-1, with 9 positions matching TRBD1. The CDR3 runs 14 residues. V lost 4 bases and J lost 8; bases outside the gene matches: 7. Germline CDR1 reads SGHKS; CDR2 reads YYEKEE (reference sequence). The CDR3 DNA reads as TGTGCCAGCAGCCGTCGGGACAGGGACCATGAGCAGTTCTTC. Its translation: CASSRRDRDHEQFF.

This clone was counted once. The chain joins TRBV5-1 to TRBJ2-7, with a possible D match to TRBD1 (6 bases). There are 14 residues in the CDR3. V was pared by 3 bases and J by 6 bases, with 16 bases between. The germline V gene encodes CDR1 SGHRS and CDR2 YFSETQ. The CDR3 loop reads CASSSQGASPEQYF. CDR3 sequence (DNA): TGCGCCAGCAGCTCACAGGGTGCCTCACCCGAGCAGTACTTC.

CDR3 DNA: TGTGCCAGCAGCTTAATCGCGGGCACAGATACGCAGTATTTT. The encoded protein is CASSLIAGTDTQYF. The chain combines TRBV7-3 with TRBJ2-3; D is ambiguous. The V end lost 1 base, the J end lost 1 base, and 6 bases lay between the germline ends. Germline V gene sequence: CDR1 SGHTA, CDR2 FQGTGA. This CDR3 is 14 amino acids long.

This clone was recorded a few times. The chain joins TRBV11-2 to TRBJ2-3; D is perhaps TRBD1 (5 bases). This CDR3 has 16 residues. The germline CDR1 and CDR2 sequences are SGHAT and FQNNGV. V was clipped by 2 bases and J by 0 bases, with 12 bases between them. CDR3 DNA sequence: TGTGCCAGCAGCTTAATCGCAGGGCCAAGCACAGATACGCAGTATTTT. Residues: CASSLIAGPSTDTQYF.

The gene calls are TRBV12-5 and TRBJ2-3; 8 bases are shared with TRBD1. The CDR3 spans 16 residues. Germline V gene sequence: CDR1 LGHNT, CDR2 FRNRAP. V shed 4 bases, J shed 3 bases, and the junction held 9 bases outside the gene matches. CDR3 bases: TGTGCTAGTGGTTCACTTAGGACAGGGCGTACAGATACGCAGTATTTT. Amino acid sequence: CASGSLRTGRTDTQYF.

This clone was counted only a few times. The V and J genes are TRBV18 and TRBJ2-6; D remains ambiguous. The CDR3 has 17 amino acids. Germline assignment: CDR1 KGHSH and CDR2 LQKENI. Trimming took 5 bases from V and 0 from J, leaving 14 bases between them. CDR3 region: CASSGRRTSSGANVLTF. Here the CDR3 DNA reads TGTGCCAGCTCAGGCCGACGGACCTCCTCTGGGGCCAACGTCCTGACTTTC.

The CDR3 reads CASSLVKGAGTDTQYF. CDR3 coding DNA: TGTGCCAGCAGCTTGGTGAAGGGGGCGGGTACAGATACGCAGTATTTT. The chain employs TRBV5-6 and TRBJ2-3; 7 nucleotides match TRBD1. This CDR3 region has 16 residues. Germline values: CDR1 SGHDT, CDR2 YYEEEE. The V segment lost 0 bases and the J segment 3 bases; nucleotides outside the gene matches: 7.

The chain employs TRBV6-1 and TRBJ1-2; D gene ambiguous. This CDR3 comprises 14 residues. Trimming shortened V by 4 bases and J by 2 bases, and 11 bases separated the two germline ends. The germline CDR1 and CDR2 sequences are MNHNS and SASEGT. CDR3 bases: TGTGCCAGCAGTGCGACACGCGACAACTATGGCTACACCTTC. It translates to CASSATRDNYGYTF.

The V call is TRBV5-4, the J call TRBJ2-3; possibly TRBD1 or TRBD2 for D (6 bases each). V lost 4 bases to trimming and J lost 4 bases, with 16 bases between them. Germline V gene sequence: CDR1 SGHNT, CDR2 YYREEE (reference sequence). CDR3 length: 15 residues. The CDR3: CASSRAGGGADTQYF. The CDR3, as DNA: TGTGCCAGCAGCCGAGCCGGGGGCGGCGCAGATACGCAGTATTTT. Full variable domain (outside the CDR3, taken from reference TRBV5-4 and TRBJ2-3): ETGVTQSPTHLIKTRGQQVTLRCSSQSGHNTVSWYQQALGQGPQFIFQYYREEENGRGNFPPRFSGLQFPNYSSELNVNALELDDSALYLCASSRAGGGADTQYFGPGTRLTVL.

This chain connects TRBV5-4 to TRBJ2-7; TRBD1 aligns across 8 bases. This CDR3 contains 16 residues. V lost 4 bases and J lost 3; bases outside the gene matches: 12. CDR1 is SGHNT, CDR2 YYREEE, per germline (reference sequence). Written as DNA, the CDR3 is TGTGCCAGCAGCAGCGGCGGCGGGACAGGAGACTACGAGCAGTACTTC. Translated: CASSSGGGTGDYEQYF.

Only a few counts were recorded for this clone. This chain uses TRBV6-5 with TRBJ1-2; D is ambiguous. The V gene's germline CDR1 is MNHEY and CDR2 SVGAGI. The CDR3 consists of 15 residues. V was shortened by 6 bases and J by 8 bases, with 22 bases between the two germline ends. The chain's CDR3 is CASRDSTGSLGGYTF. The CDR3 coding sequence is TGTGCCAGCAGGGACTCGACGGGCTCCTTGGGGGGCTACACCTTC.